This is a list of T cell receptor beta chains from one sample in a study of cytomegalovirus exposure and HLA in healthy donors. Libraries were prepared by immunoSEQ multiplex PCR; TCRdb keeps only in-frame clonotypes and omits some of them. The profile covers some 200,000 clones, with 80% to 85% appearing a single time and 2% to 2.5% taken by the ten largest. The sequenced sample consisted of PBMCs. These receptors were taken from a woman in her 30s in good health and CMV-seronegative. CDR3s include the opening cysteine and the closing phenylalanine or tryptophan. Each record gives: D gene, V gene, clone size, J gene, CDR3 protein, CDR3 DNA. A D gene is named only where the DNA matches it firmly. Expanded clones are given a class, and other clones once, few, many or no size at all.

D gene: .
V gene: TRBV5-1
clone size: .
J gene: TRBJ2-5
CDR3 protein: CASSSPGVMYQETQYF
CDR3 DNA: TGCGCCAGCAGCTCCCCAGGTGTTATGTACCAAGAGACCCAGTACTTC

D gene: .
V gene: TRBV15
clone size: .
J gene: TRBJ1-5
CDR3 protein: CATSGGHPNQPQHF
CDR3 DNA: TGTGCCACCAGCGGGGGACACCCCAATCAGCCCCAGCATTTT

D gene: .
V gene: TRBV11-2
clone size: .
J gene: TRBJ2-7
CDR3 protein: CASNRETGNPYEQYF
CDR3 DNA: TGTGCCAGCAACAGGGAGACAGGAAACCCCTACGAGCAGTACTTC

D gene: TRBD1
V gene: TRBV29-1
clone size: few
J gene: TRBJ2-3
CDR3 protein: CSVVGGSTDTQYF
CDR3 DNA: TGCAGCGTTGTAGGGGGCAGCACAGATACGCAGTATTTT

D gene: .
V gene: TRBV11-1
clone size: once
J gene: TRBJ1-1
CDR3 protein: CASSSGLDTEAFF
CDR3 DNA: TGTGCCAGCAGCTCAGGACTGGACACTGAAGCTTTCTTT

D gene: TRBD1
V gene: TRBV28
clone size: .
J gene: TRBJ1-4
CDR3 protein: CASSTPGQGGNEKLFF
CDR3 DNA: TGTGCCAGCAGTACCCCGGGACAGGGGGGTAATGAAAAACTGTTTTTT

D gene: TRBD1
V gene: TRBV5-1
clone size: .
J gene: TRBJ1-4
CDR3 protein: CASSKGQGAVGEKLFF
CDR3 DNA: TGCGCCAGCAGCAAGGGACAGGGGGCGGTAGGTGAAAAACTGTTTTTT

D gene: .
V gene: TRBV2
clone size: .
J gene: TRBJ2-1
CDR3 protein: CASRGQTEARQFF
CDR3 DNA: TGTGCCAGCAGGGGGCAGACCGAGGCCAGGCAGTTCTTC

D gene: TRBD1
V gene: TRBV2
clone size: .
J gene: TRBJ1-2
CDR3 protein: CASSPGQGGGYTF
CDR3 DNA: TGTGCCAGCAGCCCTGGACAGGGGGGGGGCTACACCTTC

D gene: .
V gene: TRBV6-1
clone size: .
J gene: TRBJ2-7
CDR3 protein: CASSEGGFGSYEQYF
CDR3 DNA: TGTGCCAGCAGTGAAGGAGGGTTTGGTTCCTACGAGCAGTACTTC

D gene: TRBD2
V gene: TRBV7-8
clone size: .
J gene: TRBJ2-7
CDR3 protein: CASSLVLGGGRGYEQYF
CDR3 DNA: TGTGCCAGCAGCTTAGTCCTTGGCGGAGGGAGGGGATACGAGCAGTACTTC

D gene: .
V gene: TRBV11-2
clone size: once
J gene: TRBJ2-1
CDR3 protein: CASSSHRDLVYNEQFF
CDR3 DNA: TGTGCCAGCAGCTCGCACCGGGACTTAGTATACAATGAGCAGTTCTTC

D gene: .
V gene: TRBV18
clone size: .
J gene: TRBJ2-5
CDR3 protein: CASSLGQFQETQYF
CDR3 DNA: TGTGCCAGCTCACTCGGACAGTTCCAAGAGACCCAGTACTTC

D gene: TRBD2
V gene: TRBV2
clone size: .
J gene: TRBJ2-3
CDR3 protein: CASPNVDGGDSDTQYF
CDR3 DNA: TGTGCCAGCCCTAACGTCGACGGGGGGGATTCAGATACGCAGTATTTT

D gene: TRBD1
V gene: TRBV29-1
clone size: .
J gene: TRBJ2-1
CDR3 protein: CSLRTGANEQFF
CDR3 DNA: TGCAGCCTTAGGACAGGGGCCAATGAGCAGTTCTTC

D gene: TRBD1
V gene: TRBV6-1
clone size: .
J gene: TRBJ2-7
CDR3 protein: CASSEALLRDSSYEQYF
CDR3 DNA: TGTGCCAGCAGTGAAGCGCTTCTGAGGGACAGCTCCTACGAGCAGTACTTC

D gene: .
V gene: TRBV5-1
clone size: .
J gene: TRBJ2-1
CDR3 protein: CASSPPGGEQFF
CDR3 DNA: TGCGCCAGCAGCCCGCCGGGTGGTGAGCAGTTCTTC

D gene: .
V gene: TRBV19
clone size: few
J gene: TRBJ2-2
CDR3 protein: CASSPGGSGYTGELFF
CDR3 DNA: TGTGCCAGTAGTCCCGGCGGCAGCGGATACACCGGGGAGCTGTTTTTT

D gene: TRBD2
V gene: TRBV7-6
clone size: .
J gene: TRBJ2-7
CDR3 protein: CASSLETSGASYEQYF
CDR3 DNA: TGTGCCAGCAGCTTAGAGACTAGCGGGGCTTCCTACGAGCAGTACTTC

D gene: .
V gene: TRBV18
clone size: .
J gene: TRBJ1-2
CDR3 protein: CASSPGQNYGYTF
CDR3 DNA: TGTGCCAGCTCTCCAGGACAGAACTATGGCTACACCTTC

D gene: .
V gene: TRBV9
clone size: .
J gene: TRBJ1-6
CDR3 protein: CASSVEFGVDNSPLHF
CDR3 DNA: TGTGCCAGCAGCGTAGAGTTCGGGGTAGATAATTCACCCCTCCACTTT

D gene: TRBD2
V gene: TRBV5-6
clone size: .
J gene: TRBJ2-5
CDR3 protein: CASSLGTSGRAGQETQYF
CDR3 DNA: TGTGCCAGCAGCCTCGGGACTAGCGGGAGGGCCGGGCAAGAGACCCAGTACTTC

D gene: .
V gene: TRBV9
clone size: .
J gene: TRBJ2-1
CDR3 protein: CASSVNRVVPYNEQFF
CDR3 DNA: TGTGCCAGCAGCGTCAACAGGGTTGTCCCTTACAATGAGCAGTTCTTC

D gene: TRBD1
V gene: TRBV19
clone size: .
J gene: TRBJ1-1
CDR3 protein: CASSEGGATEAFF
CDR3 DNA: TGTGCCAGTAGTGAAGGGGGCGCGACTGAAGCTTTCTTT